This T cell receptor beta chain was documented in a study of T-cell memory formation after mild COVID-19 (dated by TCRdb to about 2021). Broadly, across the study: TCR sequence clusters from the two donors were found to be largely donor specific. The cohort was made up of two young adult volunteers, one female and one male, who were previously healthy. In a couple of donors, T-cell clones that expanded and contracted after mild COVID-19 were followed by sequencing TCRalpha and TCRbeta repertoires longitudinally. General conclusions and limits of the study: Only two mild cases were covered by the study, and larger cohorts that include severe cases with pre-infection samples were considered necessary. Contracting CD4+ clones turned up mainly in the CM and EM memory subsets, whereas EMRA was where CD8+ clones were enriched. Clones that contracted from day 15 to 85 showed balanced CD4/CD8 phenotypes, whereas a second wave of clones that expanded from day 15 to 37 leaned towards CD4+. Some responding clones were found in pre-infection memory, which suggests that pre-existing cross-reactive memory T cells took part in the SARS-CoV-2 response. Whether the second-wave clones peaking on day 37 were SARS-CoV-2 specific was not confirmed.

Ficoll-Paque density gradient centrifugation was the method used to isolate PBMCs. The sequencer was an Illumina NovaSeq 6000. cDNA libraries for TCRalpha and TCRbeta were prepared by 5'RACE using constant-segment primers, with sample barcodes and unique molecular identifiers added. Trizol reagent was used to extract RNA from every sample. Library amplification was performed in two PCR steps, and a second sample barcode and Illumina TruSeq adapters were introduced in the second step. Sequencing of libraries was performed on an Illumina NovaSeq with 2 x 150 bp paired-end reads. Processing in the source paper ran as follows. Demultiplexing of reads and collapsing into UMI-guided consensus sequences were performed with migec v1.2.7. Using mixcr v2.1.11, the UMI consensuses were aligned to TRA and TRB V and J templates and assembled into clonotypes. Clonotypes were classified as expanded or contracted when called significant by both edgeR and NoisET, with noise models trained on biological replicates. For edgeR calls, the cutoffs were a false discovery rate-adjusted p below 0.01 and a log2 fold-change threshold of 1. PCA with hierarchical clustering of max-normalized trajectories of the 1000 most abundant clonotypes was used as exploratory dynamics analysis. Separately sequenced CD4+ and CD8+ repertoires were used to assign the CD4 or CD8 phenotype of responding clones. The public reads were quality trimmed at Q25 with fastp and then assembled into clones with MiXCR by TCRdb, keeping productive beta chains. Rows with a matching CDR3 protein are joined into one entry that keeps the most common DNA and genes. The authors' filters were not applied to this entry. In all, the sample holds 200,000 or so distinct CDR3 sequences, and roughly 17% of those were seen once. The ten largest clones add up to around 2% of the sample.

V and J lose 6 bases and 3 bases, and a span of 14 bases separates them. The CDR3 has 13 amino acids, counting the end cysteine and phenylalanine. Solely the CDR3 DNA is kept, with 39 bases framed from the first base. The germline V gene (reference sequence) provides CDR1 DFQATT and CDR2 SNEGSKA. In its sample, this clonotype was seen many times. Its antigen specificity is not known. Qualities for individual bases were not recorded, and no much larger clone is one base off. The source of this sequence is an adult woman who had mild COVID-19 (a few samples of this study predate the infection). The sample titles of this study are shuffled in the database, so cell type and time point are left out; the donor was told from shared clones. The chain uses TRBV20-1 and TRBJ2-5; TRBD2 might be the D gene, on 6 matching bases. Sequenced input: PBMCs or a T cell subset sorted from them (not recorded which). The CDR3 protein: CSAPKPGEETQYF. In nucleotide form, the sequence is TGCAGTGCACCGAAACCGGGGGAAGAGACCCAGTACTTC.